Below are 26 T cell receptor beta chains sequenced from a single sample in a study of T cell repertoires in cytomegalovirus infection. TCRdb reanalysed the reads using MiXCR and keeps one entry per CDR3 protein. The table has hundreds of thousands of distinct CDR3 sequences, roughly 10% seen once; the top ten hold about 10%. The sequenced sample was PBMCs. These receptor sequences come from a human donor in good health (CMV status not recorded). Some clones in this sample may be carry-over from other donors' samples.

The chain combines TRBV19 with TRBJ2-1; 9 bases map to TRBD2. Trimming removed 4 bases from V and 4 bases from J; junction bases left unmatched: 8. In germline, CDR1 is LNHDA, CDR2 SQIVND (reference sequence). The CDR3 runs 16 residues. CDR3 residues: CASSRVAGARYNEQFF. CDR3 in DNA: TGTGCCAGTAGTAGGGTAGCGGGAGCTAGATACAATGAGCAGTTCTTC.

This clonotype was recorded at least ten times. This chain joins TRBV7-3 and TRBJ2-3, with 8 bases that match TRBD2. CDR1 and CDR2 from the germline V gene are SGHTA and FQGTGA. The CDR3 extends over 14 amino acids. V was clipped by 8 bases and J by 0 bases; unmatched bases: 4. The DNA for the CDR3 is TGTGCCAGCTCGGGGGGGGCGAGCACAGATACGCAGTATTTT. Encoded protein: CASSGGASTDTQYF.

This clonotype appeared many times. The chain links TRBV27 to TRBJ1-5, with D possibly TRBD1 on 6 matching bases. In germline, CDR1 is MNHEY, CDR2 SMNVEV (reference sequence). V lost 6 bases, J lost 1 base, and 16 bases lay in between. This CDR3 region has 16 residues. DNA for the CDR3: TGTGCCAGCAGACCTCCGAGGGGGGAGAGCAATCAGCCCCAGCATTTT. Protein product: CASRPPRGESNQPQHF.

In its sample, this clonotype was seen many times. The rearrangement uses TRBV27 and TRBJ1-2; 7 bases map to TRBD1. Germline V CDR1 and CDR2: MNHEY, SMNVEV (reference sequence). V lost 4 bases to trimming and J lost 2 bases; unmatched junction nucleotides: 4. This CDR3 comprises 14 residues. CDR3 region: CASSSADRNYGYTF. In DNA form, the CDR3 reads TGTGCCAGCAGTTCGGCGGACAGGAACTATGGCTACACCTTC.

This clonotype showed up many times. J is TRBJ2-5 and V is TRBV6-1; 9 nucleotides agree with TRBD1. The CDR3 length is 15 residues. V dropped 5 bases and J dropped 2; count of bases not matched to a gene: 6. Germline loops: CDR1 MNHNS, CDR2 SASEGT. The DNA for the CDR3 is TGTGCCAGCAGTCAAGGGACAGGGTATCAAGAGACCCAGTACTTC. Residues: CASSQGTGYQETQYF.

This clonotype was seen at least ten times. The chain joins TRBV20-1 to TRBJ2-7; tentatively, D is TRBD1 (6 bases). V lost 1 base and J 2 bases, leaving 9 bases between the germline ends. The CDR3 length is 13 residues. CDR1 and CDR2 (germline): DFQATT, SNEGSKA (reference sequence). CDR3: CSARGKGAYEQYF. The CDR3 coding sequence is TGCAGTGCTAGAGGGAAGGGGGCCTACGAGCAGTACTTC.

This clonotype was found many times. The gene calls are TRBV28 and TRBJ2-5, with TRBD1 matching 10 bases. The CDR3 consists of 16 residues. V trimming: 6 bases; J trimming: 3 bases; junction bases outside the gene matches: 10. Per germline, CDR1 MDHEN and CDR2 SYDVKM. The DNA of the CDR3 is TGTGCCAGCAGCCCGCCCCGGGACAGGGGTAAAGAGACCCAGTACTTC. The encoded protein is CASSPPRDRGKETQYF.

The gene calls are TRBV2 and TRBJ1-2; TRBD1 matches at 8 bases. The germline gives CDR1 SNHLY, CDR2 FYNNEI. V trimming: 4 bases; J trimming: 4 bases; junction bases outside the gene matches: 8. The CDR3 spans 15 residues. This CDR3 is CASSVGRGQGYGYTF. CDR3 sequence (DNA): TGTGCCAGCAGTGTGGGGCGCGGACAGGGCTATGGCTACACCTTC.

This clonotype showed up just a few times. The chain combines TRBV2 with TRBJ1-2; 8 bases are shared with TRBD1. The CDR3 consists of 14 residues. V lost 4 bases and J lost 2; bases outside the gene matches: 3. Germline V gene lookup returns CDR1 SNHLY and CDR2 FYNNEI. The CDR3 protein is CASSGGQGNYGYTF. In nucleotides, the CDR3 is TGTGCCAGCAGTGGTGGACAGGGAAACTATGGCTACACCTTC.

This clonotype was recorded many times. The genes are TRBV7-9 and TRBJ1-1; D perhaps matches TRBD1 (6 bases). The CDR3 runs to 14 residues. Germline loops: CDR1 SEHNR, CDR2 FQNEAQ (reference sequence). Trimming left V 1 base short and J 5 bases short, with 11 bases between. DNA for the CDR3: TGTGCCAGCAGCTTAGAACAGGGAGAAACTGAAGCTTTCTTT. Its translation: CASSLEQGETEAFF.

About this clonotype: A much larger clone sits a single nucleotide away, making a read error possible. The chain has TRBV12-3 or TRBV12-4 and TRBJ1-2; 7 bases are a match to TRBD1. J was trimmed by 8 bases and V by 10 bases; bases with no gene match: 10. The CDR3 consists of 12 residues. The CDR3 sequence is CATSRGGDGYTF. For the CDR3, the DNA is TGTGCCACCTCTAGAGGGGGCGACGGCTACACCTTC.

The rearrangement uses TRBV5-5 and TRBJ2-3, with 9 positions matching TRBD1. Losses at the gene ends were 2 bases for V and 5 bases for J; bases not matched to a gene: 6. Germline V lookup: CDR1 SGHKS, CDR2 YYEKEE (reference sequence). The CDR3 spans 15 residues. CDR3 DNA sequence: TGTGCCAGCAGCTTATACAGGGGGCTTGGAGATACGCAGTATTTT. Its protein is CASSLYRGLGDTQYF.

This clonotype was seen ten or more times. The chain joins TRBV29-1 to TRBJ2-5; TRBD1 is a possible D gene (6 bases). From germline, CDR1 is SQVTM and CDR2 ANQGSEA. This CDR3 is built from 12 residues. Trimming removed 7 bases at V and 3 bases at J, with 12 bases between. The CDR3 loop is CSAQSGEETQYF. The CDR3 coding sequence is TGCAGCGCTCAATCAGGGGAAGAGACCCAGTACTTC.

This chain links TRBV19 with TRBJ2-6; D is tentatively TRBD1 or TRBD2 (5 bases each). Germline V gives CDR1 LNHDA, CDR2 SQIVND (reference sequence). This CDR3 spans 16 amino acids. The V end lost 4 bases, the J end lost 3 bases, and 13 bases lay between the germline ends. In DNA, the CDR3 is TGTGCCAGTAGTAGAACCGGGACCTTTGGGGCCAACGTCCTGACTTTC. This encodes CASSRTGTFGANVLTF.

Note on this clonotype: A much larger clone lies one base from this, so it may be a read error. The CDR3 is CASSQENWQTNEKLFF. CDR3 coding DNA: TGTGCCAGCAGCCAAGAAAATTGGCAGACTAATGAAAAACTGTTTTTT. V usage is TRBV14 and J usage is TRBJ1-4; D gene ambiguous. Germline CDR1 and CDR2: SGHDN and FVKESK. The CDR3 totals 16 residues. V was cut by 0 bases and J by 2 bases, with 10 bases left in between.

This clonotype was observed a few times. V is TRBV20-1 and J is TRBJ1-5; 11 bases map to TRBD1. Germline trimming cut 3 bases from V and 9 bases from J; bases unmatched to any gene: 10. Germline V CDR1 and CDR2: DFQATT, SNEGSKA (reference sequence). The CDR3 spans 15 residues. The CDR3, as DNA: TGCAGTGCTAGGAGGGACAGGGGGAACCGATCGCCCCAGCATTTT. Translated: CSARRDRGNRSPQHF.

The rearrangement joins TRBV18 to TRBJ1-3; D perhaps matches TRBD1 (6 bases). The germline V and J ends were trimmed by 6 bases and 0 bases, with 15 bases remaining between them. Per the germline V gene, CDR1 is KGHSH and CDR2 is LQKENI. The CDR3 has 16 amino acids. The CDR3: CASSHSGQDSGNTIYF. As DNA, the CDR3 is TGTGCCAGCTCTCACTCGGGACAAGACTCTGGAAACACCATATATTTT.

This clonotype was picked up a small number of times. Here the CDR3 reads CSVESARGTYEQYF. Here the CDR3 DNA reads TGCAGCGTTGAGTCGGCTAGGGGTACCTACGAGCAGTACTTC. This sequence joins TRBV29-1 and TRBJ2-7; maybe TRBD1 (5 bases). This CDR3 is built from 14 residues. The germline V gene encodes CDR1 SQVTM and CDR2 ANQGSEA. V lost 3 bases and J lost 2, with 14 bases in between.

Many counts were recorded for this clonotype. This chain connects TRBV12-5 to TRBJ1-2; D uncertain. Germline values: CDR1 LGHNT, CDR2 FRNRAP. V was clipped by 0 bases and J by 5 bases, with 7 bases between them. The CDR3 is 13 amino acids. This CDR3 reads CASGLVSQYGYTF. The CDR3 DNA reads TGTGCTAGTGGTTTGGTATCTCAGTATGGCTACACCTTC.

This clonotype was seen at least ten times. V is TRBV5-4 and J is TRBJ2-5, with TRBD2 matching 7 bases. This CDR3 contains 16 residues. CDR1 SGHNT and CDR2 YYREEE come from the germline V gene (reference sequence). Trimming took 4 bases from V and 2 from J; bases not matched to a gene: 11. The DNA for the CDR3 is TGTGCCAGCAGCCCCGGCCTCCTAGCGGAACAAGAGACCCAGTACTTC. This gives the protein CASSPGLLAEQETQYF.

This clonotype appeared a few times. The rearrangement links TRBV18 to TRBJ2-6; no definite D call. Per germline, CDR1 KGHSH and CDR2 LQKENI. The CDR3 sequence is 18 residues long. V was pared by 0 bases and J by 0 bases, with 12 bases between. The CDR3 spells CASSPPNSRYSGANVLTF. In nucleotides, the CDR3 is TGTGCCAGCTCACCACCGAATTCACGGTACTCTGGGGCCAACGTCCTGACTTTC.

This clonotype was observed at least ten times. CDR3 region: CASSFRQANYGYTF. The CDR3 DNA reads as TGTGCCAGCAGTTTCCGGCAGGCAAACTATGGCTACACCTTC. V usage is TRBV12-3 or TRBV12-4 and J usage is TRBJ1-2; D is uncertain. Trimming stripped 3 bases from V and 2 bases from J, with 10 bases between. This CDR3 has 14 amino acids.

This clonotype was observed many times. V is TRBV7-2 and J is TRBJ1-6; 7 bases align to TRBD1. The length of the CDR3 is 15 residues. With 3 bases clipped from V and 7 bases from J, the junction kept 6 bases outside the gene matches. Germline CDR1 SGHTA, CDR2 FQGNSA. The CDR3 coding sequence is TGTGCCAGCAGCTTCGGCAGGGGGGTAAATTCACCCCTCCACTTT. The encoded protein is CASSFGRGVNSPLHF.

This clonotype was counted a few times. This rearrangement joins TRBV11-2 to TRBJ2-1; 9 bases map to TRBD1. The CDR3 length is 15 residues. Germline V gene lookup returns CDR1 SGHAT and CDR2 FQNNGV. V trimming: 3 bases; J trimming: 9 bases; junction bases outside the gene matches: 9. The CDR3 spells CASSFRDRVWGEQFF. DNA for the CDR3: TGTGCCAGCAGCTTCCGGGACAGGGTGTGGGGTGAGCAGTTCTTC.

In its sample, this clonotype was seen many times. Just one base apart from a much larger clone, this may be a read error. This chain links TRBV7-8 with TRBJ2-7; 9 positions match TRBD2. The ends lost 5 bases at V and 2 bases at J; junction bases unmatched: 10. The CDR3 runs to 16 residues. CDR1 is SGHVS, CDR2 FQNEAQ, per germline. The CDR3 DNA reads TGTGCCAGCAGCGCGGGGGGGGGGGGAGGGGCCTACGAGCAGTACTTC. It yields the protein CASSAGGGGGAYEQYF.

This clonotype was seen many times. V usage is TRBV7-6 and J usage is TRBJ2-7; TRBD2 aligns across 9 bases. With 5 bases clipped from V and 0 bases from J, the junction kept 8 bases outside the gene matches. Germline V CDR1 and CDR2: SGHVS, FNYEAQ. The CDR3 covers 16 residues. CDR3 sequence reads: CASSPFSGGSSYEQYF. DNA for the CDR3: TGTGCCAGCAGCCCGTTTAGCGGGGGCAGCTCCTACGAGCAGTACTTC.